This T cell receptor (beta chain) appears in the sequencing data of a study of CD8+ T cells in alopecia areata. The study, taken as a whole, reports: Clonality exceeded that of normal scalp in lesional scalp, most notably in alopecia totalis/universalis. Having just one nonresponder leaves the connection between baseline CD8+ expansion and response unresolved.

Trimming cost V 5 bases and J 4 bases, with 15 bases left between them. Germline V gene sequence: CDR1 PRHDT, CDR2 FYEKMQ (reference sequence). The CDR3 loop spans 14 amino acids. A word on this clone: Its target is unknown.

Noted treatment: oral pan-JAK inhibitor, 5-10 mg twice daily. TCR sequencing used cDNA made by reverse transcription of extracted RNA. Repertoires were generated with immunoSEQ multiplex PCR, while TCRdb's copy carries only in-frame clones and drops some. The sample gives about 220,000 clones, approximately 57% of which show up once; around 1.4% is in the top ten. This sequence was found in a human donor with alopecia areata. The sample here was CD4+ T cells sorted from blood, taken at week 4, from a patient treated with tofacitinib. The chain joins TRBV13 to TRBJ2-7; D could derive from TRBD1 or TRBD2 (5 bases each). In DNA, the CDR3 is TGTGCCAGCAGCACGGGACCCACCCTTTACGAGCAGTACTTC. This sequence encodes CASSTGPTLYEQYF.